The 24 T cell receptor beta chains given below trace back to one sample, sequenced in a study of identical twins. TCRdb reanalysed the 5' RACE reads using MiXCR and keeps one entry per CDR3 protein. This sample carries 430,000 or so distinct CDR3 sequences, roughly a quarter of them seen once, and the ten largest clones take just under 3%. These data are also associated with another study on T cells expressing NK-cell markers.

The sequencing sample was made of CD4+ T cells sorted from blood. The receptor source for this set is a young woman in good health.

The sample holds a few counts of this clonotype. V is TRBV18 and J is TRBJ2-4, with D unclear. V was clipped by 0 bases and J by 4 bases, with 4 bases between them. Per the germline V gene, CDR1 is KGHSH and CDR2 is LQKENI. CDR3 length: 13 amino acids. The CDR3 here is CASSPPEKNIQYF. The DNA for the CDR3 is TGTGCCAGCTCACCACCGGAAAAAAACATTCAGTACTTC.

The CDR3 here is CATASLGGKSETQYF. The CDR3 nucleotides read TGTGCCACAGCGTCCCTGGGGGGCAAGTCAGAGACCCAGTACTTC. The chain couples TRBV27 to TRBJ2-5, with D possibly being TRBD1 or TRBD2 (6 bases each). The CDR3 totals 15 residues. Germline V gives CDR1 MNHEY, CDR2 SMNVEV (reference sequence). V was cut by 10 bases and J by 4 bases, with 22 bases left in between.

This sequence joins TRBV12-3 or TRBV12-4 and TRBJ1-6; 7 bases line up with TRBD1. The CDR3 spans 16 residues. The J segment lost 7 bases and the V segment lost 6 bases, leaving 12 bases of the junction unmatched. The DNA of the CDR3 is TGTGCCAGCAGCCCCACACAGGGGATGGGGAATTCACCCCTCCACTTT. It encodes CASSPTQGMGNSPLHF.

The chain employs TRBV7-2 and TRBJ1-1, with D perhaps TRBD1 (5 bases). The CDR3 spans 15 residues. Germline V gene lookup returns CDR1 SGHTA and CDR2 FQGNSA. The ends were cut back, 1 base at V and 4 bases at J, with 13 bases in the middle. CDR3 in DNA: TGTGCCAGCAGCTTAGGCCAGGGAGTGGGCACTGAAGCTTTCTTT. It encodes CASSLGQGVGTEAFF.

This clonotype has ten or more counts. This chain connects TRBV12-3 or TRBV12-4 to TRBJ2-3, with D perhaps matching TRBD1 (5 bases). The CDR3 runs to 12 residues. Between the trimmed V and J ends, which lost 8 bases and 6 bases, there was a span of 12 bases. Written as DNA, the CDR3 is TGTGCCAGCGTATGGGGCGCCGATACGCAGTATTTT. Translation: CASVWGADTQYF.

A few counts support this clonotype. The genes are TRBV12-3 or TRBV12-4 and TRBJ1-6, with D unclear. The CDR3 consists of 14 residues. Trimming removed 2 bases at V and 7 bases at J, with 9 bases between. CDR3 coding DNA: TGTGCCAGCAGTTTAAGTACCCTAAATTCACCCCTCCACTTT. Amino acids: CASSLSTLNSPLHF.

As for this clonotype: A much larger clonotype is one base distant, so this may be a read error. The J gene is TRBJ2-7, the V gene TRBV12-3 or TRBV12-4; 8 bases are shared with TRBD1. This CDR3 spans 14 amino acids. The CDR3 loop reads CASSFRQGAYGQYF. For the CDR3, the DNA is TGTGCCAGCAGTTTTAGGCAGGGGGCCTACGGGCAGTACTTC.

There are a few counts of this clonotype. The chain joins TRBV5-5 to TRBJ1-5, with D uncertain. Germline assignment: CDR1 SGHKS and CDR2 YYEKEE (reference sequence). The germline V and J ends were trimmed by 1 base and 4 bases, with 12 bases remaining between them. The CDR3 runs 15 residues. The CDR3 coding sequence is TGTGCCAGCAGCTTGCCGGGTACTGGGAATCAGCCCCAGCATTTT. It is translated as CASSLPGTGNQPQHF.

This clonotype was observed a handful of times. CDR3 amino acids: CATSLLFEAEAFF. CDR3 bases: TGTGCCACCAGCCTTCTCTTCGAGGCTGAAGCTTTCTTT. The chain carries TRBV15 and TRBJ1-1; D not resolved. This CDR3 has 13 amino acids. V shed 5 bases and J shed 6 bases, with 13 bases lying between them. CDR1 and CDR2 (germline): LNHNV, YYDKDF (reference sequence).

This clonotype showed up just a few times. This rearrangement joins TRBV5-1 to TRBJ2-7, with TRBD2 identical over 7 bases. J was trimmed by 0 bases and V by 0 bases; bases with no gene match: 6. This CDR3 has 16 amino acids. Germline V gives CDR1 SGHRS, CDR2 YFSETQ. CDR3 residues: CASSLGLAENSYEQYF. As DNA, the CDR3 is TGCGCCAGCAGCTTGGGACTAGCCGAGAACTCCTACGAGCAGTACTTC.

This chain connects TRBV2 to TRBJ2-5; D may be TRBD1 or TRBD2 (5 bases each). Germline-derived CDR1 and CDR2 are SNHLY and FYNNEI. The CDR3 consists of 13 residues. Deletions cut 6 bases from V and 5 bases from J, with 13 bases between. The CDR3 reads CASSGHGAETQYF. In nucleotides, the CDR3 is TGTGCCAGCAGCGGGCACGGGGCGGAGACCCAGTACTTC.

This clonotype was seen ten or more times. This chain uses TRBV5-6 with TRBJ2-7, with 10 bases fitting TRBD1. Germline values: CDR1 SGHDT, CDR2 YYEEEE. The junction had 12 bases not matched to a gene; V was cut back by 1 base and J by 5 bases. The CDR3 runs 17 residues. The CDR3 nucleotides read TGTGCCAGCAGCTTGTTTTCCTGGGACAGGGGAACGGACGAGCAGTACTTC. It codes for CASSLFSWDRGTDEQYF. Drawing the rest from reference TRBV5-6 and TRBJ2-7, the complete variable domain is DAGVTQSPTHLIKTRGQQVTLRCSPKSGHDTVSWYQQALGQGPQFIFQYYEEEERQRGNFPDRFSGHQFPNYSSELNVNALLLGDSALYLCASSLFSWDRGTDEQYFGPGTRLTVT.

Many counts were recorded for this clonotype. The rearrangement links TRBV5-1 to TRBJ1-1; 7 bases fit TRBD1. With 3 bases clipped from V and 1 base from J, the junction kept 9 bases outside the gene matches. The germline V gene has CDR1 SGHRS and CDR2 YFSETQ. There are 16 residues in the CDR3. CDR3 amino acids: CASSWTKGQRNTEAFF. As DNA, the CDR3 is TGCGCCAGCAGCTGGACGAAGGGACAGCGGAACACTGAAGCTTTCTTT.

This clonotype was found a few times. The chain is built from TRBV5-1 and TRBJ1-4; D gene uncertain. Germline CDR1 reads SGHRS; CDR2 reads YFSETQ. Trimming cost V 4 bases and J 3 bases, with 13 bases left between them. The CDR3 consists of 15 residues. Here the CDR3 DNA reads TGCGCCAGCAGCCCCGTACTGGGAGCTAATGAAAAACTGTTTTTT. This gives the protein CASSPVLGANEKLFF.

A few counts support this clonotype. The CDR3 loop reads CASSLIGQGITDTQYF. For the CDR3, the DNA is TGTGCTAGTTCCCTGATCGGACAGGGGATTACAGATACGCAGTATTTT. This chain connects TRBV12-5 to TRBJ2-3, with TRBD1 identical over 9 bases. The J segment lost 3 bases and the V segment lost 8 bases, leaving 12 bases of the junction unmatched. This CDR3 comprises 16 residues. Germline CDR1 is LGHNT and CDR2 is FRNRAP. The entire variable domain, with the rest obtained from reference TRBV12-5 and TRBJ2-3, is as follows: DARVTQTPRHKVTEMGQEVTMRCQPILGHNTVFWYRQTMMQGLELLAYFRNRAPLDDSGMPKDRFSAEMPDATLATLKIQPSEPRDSAVYFCASSLIGQGITDTQYFGPGTRLTVL.

This clonotype was found a few times. This chain links TRBV20-1 with TRBJ1-1; a weak D match, TRBD1 (5 bases). CDR1 is DFQATT and CDR2 is SNEGSKA in the germline V gene (reference sequence). This CDR3 has 13 amino acids. With 1 base removed from V and 4 bases from J, the gap between germline ends came to 10 bases. CDR3: CSARVWGSTEAFF. In nucleotides, the CDR3 is TGCAGTGCTAGAGTTTGGGGGAGCACTGAAGCTTTCTTT.

The V gene is TRBV10-3, the J gene TRBJ2-7; no firm D call. The CDR3 is 11 residues long. V lost 6 bases, J lost 5 bases, and 8 bases lay in between. The germline CDR1 and CDR2 sequences are ENHRY and SYGVKD. CDR3 nucleotide sequence: TGTGCCATCAGGCAGGTGGACGAGCAGTACTTC. It translates to CAIRQVDEQYF.

Concerning this clonotype itself: One end of the junction is discordant with germline, which a read error may explain. The rearrangement links TRBV9 to TRBJ2-1, with 14 nucleotides matching TRBD2. Germline CDR1 and CDR2: SGDLS and YYNGEE. CDR3 size: 16 residues. The CDR3 DNA sequence: TGTGCCAGCAGCGTAGGGGGACTAGCGGGAGCCAATGGGCAGTTCTTC. It yields the protein CASSVGGLAGANGQFF.

The rearrangement joins TRBV24-1 to TRBJ2-2; 8 bases agree with TRBD1. Germline trimming cut 5 bases from V and 6 bases from J; bases unmatched to any gene: 7. CDR1 KGHDR and CDR2 SFDVKD come from the germline V gene. This CDR3 has 15 residues. The CDR3 spells CATSAAGGTSGELFF. CDR3 DNA sequence: TGTGCCACCAGTGCGGCAGGGGGCACCTCCGGGGAGCTGTTTTTT.

This clonotype was picked up a small number of times. V gene TRBV6-1 combines with J gene TRBJ2-4; 8 bases match TRBD2. This CDR3 comprises 14 residues. V lost 7 bases, J lost 0 bases, and 2 bases stayed unmatched. CDR1 and CDR2 from the germline V gene are MNHNS and SASEGT. The CDR3 loop is CASTGGGAKNIQYF. Here the CDR3 DNA reads TGTGCCAGCACGGGGGGGGGAGCCAAAAACATTCAGTACTTC.

The rearrangement links TRBV7-2 to TRBJ2-3; either TRBD1 or TRBD2 may fit D (6 bases each). The CDR3 consists of 14 residues. Germline V lookup: CDR1 SGHTA, CDR2 FQGNSA. V lost 5 bases to trimming and J lost 4 bases, with 13 bases between them. In DNA form, the CDR3 reads TGTGCCAGCAGCGTACGAGGGGGGCCAGATACGCAGTATTTT. It is translated as CASSVRGGPDTQYF. The full variable domain, rest sourced from reference TRBV7-2 and TRBJ2-3, is GAGVSQSPSNKVTEKGKDVELRCDPISGHTALYWYRQSLGQGLEFLIYFQGNSAPDKSGLPSDRFSAERTGGSVSTLTIQRTQQEDSAVYLCASSVRGGPDTQYFGPGTRLTVL.

The chain uses TRBV20-1 and TRBJ2-5, with D possibly matching TRBD1 (5 bases). There are 13 residues in the CDR3. V was pared by 2 bases and J by 2 bases, with 9 bases between. Germline values: CDR1 DFQATT, CDR2 SNEGSKA (reference sequence). The chain's CDR3 is CSARYGAQETQYF. CDR3 bases: TGCAGTGCTAGATATGGGGCACAAGAGACCCAGTACTTC.

This sequence joins TRBV6-2 or TRBV6-3 and TRBJ2-3, with 12 bases identical to TRBD2. Trimming at V came to 8 bases and at J to 0 bases, leaving 15 bases not matched to a gene. The CDR3 is 19 residues long. CDR1 and CDR2 (germline): MNHEY, SVGEGT. Written as DNA, the CDR3 is TGTGCCAGCTACGGCCTAGCGGGAGGGCACCCTTCTAGCACAGATACGCAGTATTTT. Translating gives CASYGLAGGHPSSTDTQYF.

The J gene is TRBJ1-2, the V gene TRBV5-1; D remains unclear. CDR3 length: 13 residues. Trimming took 5 bases from V and 2 from J, leaving 10 bases between them. The germline V gene has CDR1 SGHRS and CDR2 YFSETQ. The DNA for the CDR3 is TGCGCCAGCAGTGCGGGCAAAAACTATGGCTACACCTTC. It yields the protein CASSAGKNYGYTF.